These 19 T cell receptor beta chains were sequenced from one sample in a study of T cells in Graves' hyperthyroidism and ophthalmopathy. Amplification yielded TCR beta CDR3 regions, with RNA transcripts as the source. An initial round of RT-PCR targeting the TCR CDR3 relied on the HTBI primer set. TCRdb re-called the multiplex PCR reads through MiXCR, storing one row per CDR3 protein. The sample carries about 360,000 distinct CDR3 sequences, roughly 13% recorded once. Sequencing was done on a sample of blood. These receptors came from a woman aged 18 to 35 with Graves' hyperthyroidism.

Only a few counts were recorded for this clonotype. The V call is TRBV19, the J call TRBJ1-2; 7 positions match TRBD1. The J segment lost 5 bases and the V segment lost 9 bases, leaving 9 bases of the junction unmatched. CDR1 is LNHDA and CDR2 is SQIVND in the germline V gene (reference sequence). The CDR3 has 13 residues. CDR3 amino acids: CASFRDSKYGYTF. The CDR3 DNA follows: TGTGCCAGCTTCCGGGACAGCAAGTATGGCTACACCTTC.

This chain joins TRBV5-6 and TRBJ2-2; D is unclear. CDR3 length equals 12 residues. Germline CDR1 reads SGHDT; CDR2 reads YYEEEE. Between the trimmed V and J ends, which lost 2 bases and 7 bases, there was a span of 6 bases. CDR3 nucleotides: TGTGCCAGCAGCTTCTCGAACGGGGAGCTGTTTTTT. Residues: CASSFSNGELFF.

As for this clonotype: At one end, the junction sequence differs from germline, possibly due to a read error. The chain carries TRBV9 and TRBJ2-4; 9 bases align to TRBD1. The end of the DNA aligns better with TRBJ2-1, so the J call may be wrong. The germline V gene has CDR1 SGDLS and CDR2 YYNGEE. This CDR3 has 14 amino acids. The CDR3, as DNA: TGTGCCAGCACCGTAAACTGGGACAGGGAAAGTCAGTTCTTC. It encodes CASTVNWDRESQFF.

This clonotype occurred many times. The chain is built from TRBV13 and TRBJ1-4; 7 bases are shared with TRBD1. Trimming removed 5 bases from V and 8 bases from J; junction bases left unmatched: 8. The CDR3 consists of 14 residues. Germline-derived CDR1 and CDR2 are PRHDT and FYEKMQ (reference sequence). Here the CDR3 reads CASSRGTVGEKLFF. The CDR3 nucleotides read TGTGCCAGCAGCCGCGGGACAGTTGGGGAAAAACTGTTTTTT.

This clonotype was found many times. The rearrangement links TRBV19 to TRBJ1-2; D not certain. CDR3 size: 14 residues. CDR1 and CDR2 (germline): LNHDA, SQIVND (reference sequence). Between the trimmed V and J ends, which lost 3 bases and 7 bases, there was a span of 15 bases. CDR3 DNA sequence: TGTGCCAGTAGTATGAATCAGGACGGATTTGGCTACACCTTC. This translates into CASSMNQDGFGYTF.

The V call is TRBV6-5, the J call TRBJ1-1; no definite D call. V lost 4 bases, J lost 11 bases, and 11 bases lay in between. The V gene's germline CDR1 is MNHEY and CDR2 SVGAGI. This CDR3 contains 11 residues. Here the CDR3 reads CASSWTSHAFF. CDR3 sequence (DNA): TGTGCCAGCAGTTGGACGTCCCACGCTTTCTTT.

The V call is TRBV20-1, the J call TRBJ1-2, with a possible D match to TRBD1 (6 bases). The V gene's germline CDR1 is DFQATT and CDR2 SNEGSKA (reference sequence). V dropped 0 bases and J dropped 8 bases, with 22 bases sitting between them. The CDR3 is 16 amino acids. CDR3 nucleotides: TGCAGTGCTAGAGATTTCAGTAAAGGGGGACCTAAAGGCTACACCTTC. This codes for CSARDFSKGGPKGYTF.

This clonotype was counted between two and nine times. The gene calls are TRBV5-1 and TRBJ1-1; D possibly corresponds to TRBD1 (5 bases). Germline CDR1 and CDR2: SGHRS and YFSETQ. The length of the CDR3 is 15 residues. V lost 5 bases and J 2 bases, leaving 16 bases between the germline ends. The CDR3: CASRPRDGGNTEAFF. CDR3 nucleotide sequence: TGCGCCAGCAGGCCCCGGGACGGAGGAAACACTGAAGCTTTCTTT.

This clonotype was observed at least ten times. This sequence joins TRBV5-1 and TRBJ2-2; D might be TRBD1 (5 bases). The CDR3 runs 14 residues. The V gene's germline CDR1 is SGHRS and CDR2 YFSETQ. V was shortened by 1 base and J by 1 base, with 5 bases between the two germline ends. CDR3 sequence (DNA): TGCGCCAGCAGCTTGAGGGGGAACACCGGGGAGCTGTTTTTT. Translated: CASSLRGNTGELFF.

This clonotype was detected ten times or more. CDR3 sequence (DNA): TGTGCCAGCAGCATCGGGGGTCAGCCCCAGCATTTT. It encodes CASSIGGQPQHF. This chain connects TRBV7-9 to TRBJ1-5, with D possibly matching TRBD1 (5 bases). CDR3 size: 12 residues. V lost 5 bases and J lost 6, with 8 bases in between. Germline CDR1 is SEHNR and CDR2 is FQNEAQ (reference sequence).

This clonotype has ten or more counts. The rearrangement joins TRBV28 to TRBJ2-5, with 14 bases that match TRBD2. CDR1 and CDR2 (germline): MDHEN, SYDVKM. The CDR3 has 18 amino acids. The V and J ends lost 4 bases and 5 bases, in that order; junction bases with no gene match: 12. CDR3 nucleotides: TGTGCCAGCAGTTCATTGATGGGACTAGCGGGGGCGGCGGAGACCCAGTACTTC. Encoded protein: CASSSLMGLAGAAETQYF. The complete variable domain, with remaining parts taken from reference TRBV28 and TRBJ2-5, reads DVKVTQSSRYLVKRTGEKVFLECVQDMDHENMFWYRQDPGLGLRLIYFSYDVKMKEKGDIPEGYSVSREKKERFSLILESASTNQTSMYLCASSSLMGLAGAAETQYFGPGTRLLVL.

This clonotype was found many times. DNA of the CDR3: TGTGCCAGCAGCTTTTTTCCGGGACAGAGTTACGAGCAGTACTTC. This translates into CASSFFPGQSYEQYF. The chain has TRBV7-3 and TRBJ2-7; 7 bases fit TRBD1. After removal of 3 bases from V and 4 bases from J, the junction contained 9 bases not matched to a gene. Germline V CDR1 and CDR2: SGHTA, FQGTGA. This CDR3 has 15 amino acids.

This clonotype was recorded at least ten times. The rearrangement joins TRBV20-1 to TRBJ2-2, with D possibly matching TRBD2 (5 bases). The CDR3 runs 12 residues. Germline CDR1 and CDR2: DFQATT and SNEGSKA (reference sequence). Trimming cost V 2 bases and J 6 bases, with 7 bases left between them. The CDR3 region has the DNA TGCAGTGCTAGATTGGGAGCCGGGGAGCTGTTTTTT. This sequence encodes CSARLGAGELFF.

In its sample, this clonotype was seen many times. The chain uses TRBV11-2 and TRBJ2-7; no clear D. The V gene's germline CDR1 is SGHAT and CDR2 FQNNGV. This CDR3 spans 12 amino acids. Trimming removed 5 bases from V and 2 bases from J, with 7 bases in between. CDR3 sequence reads: CASSTLTYEQYF. DNA of the CDR3: TGTGCCAGCAGCACCCTGACCTACGAGCAGTACTTC.

This clonotype was seen only a few times. The rearrangement links TRBV5-1 to TRBJ2-1, with 9 bases lining up with TRBD1. Unmatched junction bases numbered 4, after V lost 4 bases and J lost 8 bases. This CDR3 is 13 amino acids long. Germline V gives CDR1 SGHRS, CDR2 YFSETQ. The CDR3 region is CASSRDRVHEQFF. The DNA for the CDR3 is TGCGCCAGCAGCCGGGACAGGGTCCATGAGCAGTTCTTC.

A note on this clonotype: The germline gene is not matched at one end of the junction; a read error may be the cause. The gene calls are TRBV12-3 or TRBV12-4 and TRBJ2-1; possibly TRBD1 or TRBD2 for D (6 bases each). The CDR3 has 16 residues. CDR3 DNA sequence: TGTGCCAGCAGTAGGGGGGCCGTCAGCTCCTACAATGAGCGGTTCTTC. Its protein product is CASSRGAVSSYNERFF.

There are many counts of this clonotype. The rearrangement links TRBV20-1 to TRBJ1-2; possibly TRBD1 for D (6 bases). The V and J ends lost 0 bases and 6 bases respectively, with 14 bases between them. Germline lookup yields CDR1 DFQATT and CDR2 SNEGSKA (reference sequence). CDR3 length equals 14 residues. CDR3 protein: CSARERGGADGYTF. For the CDR3, the DNA is TGCAGTGCTAGAGAGAGGGGGGGAGCGGATGGCTACACCTTC.

The chain uses TRBV6-5 and TRBJ2-7, with 7 bases lining up with TRBD1. The V and J ends lost 2 bases and 2 bases, in that order; junction bases with no gene match: 9. The CDR3 runs 16 residues. The V gene's germline CDR1 is MNHEY and CDR2 SVGAGI. CDR3 sequence: CASSYMSGTAAYEQYF. CDR3 DNA sequence: TGTGCCAGCAGTTACATGTCCGGGACAGCTGCCTACGAGCAGTACTTC.

This clonotype was detected many times. An end of the junction does not agree with germline; a read error may underlie this. The V call is TRBV7-9, the J call TRBJ2-7, with TRBD2 matching over 13 bases. The V gene's germline CDR1 is SEHNR and CDR2 FQNEAQ (reference sequence). The CDR3 extends over 15 amino acids. CDR3 protein: CASRLDGTSGIKQYF. CDR3 nucleotides: TGTGCCAGCAGGTTAGACGGGACTAGCGGGATCAAGCAGTACTTC. Full variable domain (outside the CDR3, taken from reference TRBV7-9 and TRBJ2-7): DTGVSQNPRHKITKRGQNVTFRCDPISEHNRLYWYRQTLGQGPEFLTYFQNEAQLEKSRLLSDRFSAERPKGSFSTLEIQRTEQGDSAMYLCASRLDGTSGIKQYFGPGTRLTVT.